The entry that follows covers one TCR beta chain sequence. Authors' data handling: Reference gene primer amplification gave estimated nucleated cell counts. Method: immunoSEQ multiplex PCR; TCRdb's copy keeps in-frame clones and lacks some. That table is the source of V, J and clone size, and D and trimming were worked out from the DNA. The data show 90,000 to 100,000 clones, 75% to 90% seen once. These data originate in a study of blood T cell repertoires in COVID-19. Study summary: The study drew acute and convalescent COVID-19 samples from the United States, Italy and Spain. Nucleic acid was either cDNA or gDNA, and it came from T cells, B-cell-depleted T cells, or PBMCs.

The germline V gene has CDR1 SNHLY and CDR2 FYNNEI. V was pared by 2 bases and J by 7 bases, with 9 bases of the junction left unmatched. The CDR3 spans 16 residues. V and J are TRBV2 and TRBJ2-3, with 10 positions matching TRBD2. Sequences were obtained from peripheral blood. This clonotype originated in a man in his 60s with COVID-19, enrolled during active disease. CDR3 in DNA: TGTGCCAGCAGTGAAACATGGGCTAGCGGGAGAAATACGCAGTATTTT. Amino acids: CASSETWASGRNTQYF.